This is a list of T cell receptor beta chains from one sample in a study of beta chain features in type 1 diabetes. TCRdb's table, derived via immunoSEQ multiplex PCR, lists solely in-frame clones and lacks some. In the table there are 350,000 to 450,000 clones, about 15% of which are singletons. The sequenced sample was naive CD4+ T cells from blood. Receptor source: a woman under 30 in good health. The CDR3 runs from the conserved cysteine through the conserved F or W. D genes are given only for firm matches. The size field is filled for only some rows; it gives once, few, many or a size class.

>TRBV28|few|TRBJ1-5|NA
TGTGCCAGCAGTTTTGGGACACCCCAGCATTTT
CASSFGTPQHF
>TRBV4-3|NA|TRBJ2-3|TRBD2
TGCGCCAGCAGTCGTACCAGCGGGAAAAGCACAGATACGCAGTATTTT
CASSRTSGKSTDTQYF
>TRBV9|NA|TRBJ2-3|TRBD2
TGTGCCAGCAGCCCAGATCGACTAGCGGGAACGACAGATACGCAGTATTTT
CASSPDRLAGTTDTQYF
>TRBV30|few|TRBJ1-5|TRBD1
TGTGCCTGGTCAGGGGGCTCAGGTGGCAATCAGCCCCAGCATTTT
CAWSGGSGGNQPQHF
>TRBV25-1|few|TRBJ2-5|NA
TGTGCCAGCAGAACCCAAGCGTTGGAGACCCAGTACTTC
CASRTQALETQYF
>TRBV5-1|few|TRBJ1-2|NA
TGCGCCAGCAGCTTCCAACAGAAACTCGATGGCTACACCTTC
CASSFQQKLDGYTF
>TRBV4-1|NA|TRBJ2-1|TRBD1
TGCGCCAGCAGCTCTGGACAGGGGACTTACAATGAGCAGTTCTTC
CASSSGQGTYNEQFF
>TRBV5-4|NA|TRBJ2-2|TRBD1
TGTGCCAGCAGTTTGGACAGGGTTATTAACACCGGGGAGCTGTTTTTT
CASSLDRVINTGELFF
>TRBV28|few|TRBJ2-2|TRBD1
TGTGCCAGCAGGATAACCGGGACAGGTCTTGCCGGGGAGCTGTTTTTT
CASRITGTGLAGELFF
>TRBV14|NA|TRBJ2-2|NA
TGTGCCAGCAGCTTAGCACAGGGATACACCGGGGAGCTGTTTTTT
CASSLAQGYTGELFF
>TRBV19|NA|TRBJ2-1|TRBD1
TGTGCCAGTAGTATGGGGACAGGGAACAATGAGCAGTTCTTC
CASSMGTGNNEQFF
>TRBV7-2|few|TRBJ2-7|TRBD2
TGTGCCAGCAGCTTAGGATGGCGGGGGGCCTACGAGCAGTACTTC
CASSLGWRGAYEQYF
>TRBV19|NA|TRBJ2-7|NA
TGTGCCAGTAGTGACGGAGGACTTCAGAACGAGCAGTACTTC
CASSDGGLQNEQYF
>TRBV6-7|few|TRBJ2-3|TRBD2
TGTGCCAGCAATCTACACTTAGCGGGGGGAAACACAGATACGCAGTATTTT
CASNLHLAGGNTDTQYF
>TRBV18|NA|TRBJ2-2|NA
TGTGCCAGCTCACGGCAGGCGAACACCGGGGAGCTGTTTTTT
CASSRQANTGELFF
>TRBV2|NA|TRBJ2-7|NA
TGTGCCAGCACCCCGAACGGTGTCTCCTACGAGCAGTACTTC
CASTPNGVSYEQYF
>TRBV29-1|NA|TRBJ1-1|NA
TGCAGCGTTGAAGAGGGGCTGGGCAAAACTGAAGCTTCCTTT
CSVEEGLGKTEASF
>TRBV30|NA|TRBJ1-5|NA
TGTGCCTGGACTAAGGAGTTTAATAGCAATCAGCCCCAGCATTTT
CAWTKEFNSNQPQHF
>TRBV27|few|TRBJ2-7|NA
TGTGCCAGCAACTCCGGCTACGAGCAGTACTTC
CASNSGYEQYF
>TRBV28|NA|TRBJ2-7|TRBD1
TGTGCCAGCTCCTTCCGGGACAGGGCCCCCTACGAGCAGTACTTC
CASSFRDRAPYEQYF
>TRBV4-2|NA|TRBJ1-2|NA
TGTGCCAGCAGCCAAGATCTGTCCTACTATGGCTACACCTTC
CASSQDLSYYGYTF
>TRBV28|NA|TRBJ2-5|TRBD2
TGTGCCAGCGGCACTAGCGGGAGGGCCCAAGAGACCCAGTACTTC
CASGTSGRAQETQYF
>TRBV11-1|NA|TRBJ2-1|NA
TGTGCCAGCAGCTTAGGGCCTACGCGGTTGGATAAGGAGCAGTTCTTC
CASSLGPTRLDKEQFF
>TRBV7-9|NA|TRBJ2-7|NA
TGTGCCAGCGGCGGCCCCTACGAGCAGTACTTC
CASGGPYEQYF
>TRBV5-1|few|TRBJ2-7|NA
TGCGCCAGCAGCTTGACTGAGCGGCGCTCCTACGAGCAGTACTTC
CASSLTERRSYEQYF
>TRBV29-1|once|TRBJ2-7|TRBD1
TGCAGCGTGGGGAAACAGGGGGCGTCCTACGAGCAGTACTTC
CSVGKQGASYEQYF
>TRBV7-2|few|TRBJ2-7|NA
TGTGCCAGCAGCTTATATCTCGAGCAGTACTTC
CASSLYLEQYF
>TRBV5-1|NA|TRBJ2-7|NA
TGCGCCAGCAGCACGATGCGTTCAGGACTCGAGCAGTACTTC
CASSTMRSGLEQYF
>TRBV7-9|few|TRBJ2-2|NA
TGTGCCAGCAGCCTGAACACCGGGGAGCTGTTTTTT
CASSLNTGELFF
>TRBV4-1|few|TRBJ1-4|NA
TGCGCCAGCAGCCCGTACAGGGATGGGGTGAATGAAAAACTGTTTTTT
CASSPYRDGVNEKLFF
>TRBV4-2|few|TRBJ1-5|TRBD1
TGTGCCAGCAGCCAAGGGGACAGGGGTGACAGCAATCAGCCCCAGCATTTT
CASSQGDRGDSNQPQHF
>TRBV21-1|NA|TRBJ2-3|NA
TGTGCCAGCAGCAAGGTTTACTGCAGGGCGGCAGATACGCAGTATTTT
CASSKVYCRAADTQYF
>TRBV4-1|few|TRBJ1-5|NA
TGCGCCAGCAGCCAAGGCTCTGCGGCGGGAGGGGTGAGAAATCAGCCCCAGCATTTT
CASSQGSAAGGVRNQPQHF
>TRBV30|few|TRBJ1-5|NA
TGTGCCTGGAGTACACAACTGGGGAGGATAAGCAATCAGCCCCAGCATTTT
CAWSTQLGRISNQPQHF
>TRBV29-1|NA|TRBJ1-2|NA
TGCAGCGTTGAAGTCAGACAGGCCTATAACTATGGCTACACCTTC
CSVEVRQAYNYGYTF
>TRBV25-1|NA|TRBJ1-5|NA
TGTGCCAGCAGTGAAAGAGCAAGTTATCAGCCCCAGCATTTT
CASSERASYQPQHF
>TRBV25-1|few|TRBJ1-3|NA
TGTGCCAGCAGTGAAGTCGCCAGCTCTGGAAACACCATATATTTT
CASSEVASSGNTIYF
>TRBV11-2|NA|TRBJ2-7|NA
TGTGCCAGCAGCTTAGATCCGTCCAGCTACGAGCAGTACTTC
CASSLDPSSYEQYF
>TRBV30|NA|TRBJ1-5|NA
TGTGCCTGGAGTGTACAGACAAATAGCAATCAGCCCCAGCATTTT
CAWSVQTNSNQPQHF
>TRBV30|few|TRBJ2-1|NA
TGTGCCTGGACTAGCGGACAGCTATACTCCTACAATGAGCAGTTCTTC
CAWTSGQLYSYNEQFF
>TRBV6-5|NA|TRBJ1-5|NA
TGTGCCAGCGGACATGGCAATCAGCCCCAGCATTTT
CASGHGNQPQHF
>TRBV9|NA|TRBJ2-2|TRBD1
TGTGCCAGCAGCGTAGGAGGGGACAGGGGGGCCGGGGAGCTGTTTTTT
CASSVGGDRGAGELFF
>TRBV18|NA|TRBJ1-5|NA
TGTGCCAGCTCACTGGGAGGTGGCAATCAGCCCCAGCATTTT
CASSLGGGNQPQHF
>TRBV5-1|NA|TRBJ2-1|TRBD1
TGCGCCAGCAGCCCGAGCCGGGACAGGGTCCATGAGCAGTTCTTC
CASSPSRDRVHEQFF
>TRBV6-6|few|TRBJ2-1|NA
TGTGCCAGCCAGGTTAGCTCCTACAATGAGCAGTTCTTC
CASQVSSYNEQFF
>TRBV27|few|TRBJ1-2|NA
TGTGCCAGCAGTTTGACGGGTCGGAGTGGCTACACCTTC
CASSLTGRSGYTF
>TRBV5-6|few|TRBJ2-1|TRBD1
TGTGCCAGCAGCTTGTGGGACAGGAAAAAGCAGTTCTTC
CASSLWDRKKQFF
>TRBV21-1|few|TRBJ2-1|NA
TGTGCCAGCAGCACCCGAAGGGGACACTACAATGAGCAGTTCTTC
CASSTRRGHYNEQFF
>TRBV11-2|few|TRBJ1-2|NA
TGTGCCAGCAGCCCCCGACAGTATGGCTACACCTTC
CASSPRQYGYTF
>TRBV29-1|NA|TRBJ1-4|NA
TGCAGCGTTGGTGGGGCGCCGGCTAATGAAAAACTGTTTTTT
CSVGGAPANEKLFF
>TRBV7-2|few|TRBJ2-1|NA
TGTGCCAGCAGCTTAACAACTAGCCTCTACAATGAGCAGTTCTTC
CASSLTTSLYNEQFF
>TRBV28|NA|TRBJ1-5|TRBD1
TGTGCCAGCAGTCCTCACGACAGGGCGAAGGGGCCCCAGCATTTT
CASSPHDRAKGPQHF
>TRBV2|few|TRBJ1-5|TRBD1
TGTGCCAGCAGTGAAGAGCGGGGACAGGGAGGGGGTAGCAATCAGCCCCAGCATTTT
CASSEERGQGGGSNQPQHF
>TRBV4-2|NA|TRBJ2-1|TRBD2
TGTGCCAGCAGCCAACTAGCGGGAGGGTCTTACAATGAGCAGTTCTTC
CASSQLAGGSYNEQFF
>TRBV4-3|NA|TRBJ1-2|NA
TGCGCCAGCAGCCAAGGGGGCGGCTACACCTTC
CASSQGGGYTF
>TRBV14|NA|TRBJ1-1|NA
TGTGCCAGCAGCCAAGAACTGTCGCAGGCCACTGAAGCTTTCTTT
CASSQELSQATEAFF
>TRBV19|NA|TRBJ1-5|TRBD1
TGTGCCAGTAGTACCCAGGGGGAAGGCAGCAATCAGCCCCAGCATTTT
CASSTQGEGSNQPQHF